This T cell receptor beta chain was captured by sequencing in a study of blood T cell repertoires in COVID-19. On the study more broadly: COVID-19 samples, acute and convalescent, were from the United States, Italy and Spain. Sources were T cells, B-cell-depleted T cells, or PBMCs; the material itself was cDNA or gDNA.

This CDR3 has 14 amino acids. The V end was cut by 4 bases, the J end by 0 bases, with 10 bases between. Germline assignment: CDR1 SGHNT and CDR2 YYREEE (reference sequence). As handled by the study authors: Scientists estimated how many nucleated cells there were by amplifying reference gene primers. The method was immunoSEQ multiplex PCR; TCRdb's version includes in-frame clones alone and lacks a portion of them. That table gives V, J and clone size, and the DNA gave D and trimming. The table shows about 120,000 clones, with roughly 90% occurring only once. Patients of the Seattle cohort, enrolled during active infection, were followed longitudinally.

The chain is built from TRBV5-4 and TRBJ1-2; maybe TRBD1 (5 bases). The clonotype was recovered from a man between 60 and 75 years old with COVID-19, enrolled during active disease. Sequences were obtained from peripheral blood. The CDR3, as DNA: TGTGCCAGCAGCCCCGCGGACACTAACTATGGCTACACCTTC. Encoded protein: CASSPADTNYGYTF.